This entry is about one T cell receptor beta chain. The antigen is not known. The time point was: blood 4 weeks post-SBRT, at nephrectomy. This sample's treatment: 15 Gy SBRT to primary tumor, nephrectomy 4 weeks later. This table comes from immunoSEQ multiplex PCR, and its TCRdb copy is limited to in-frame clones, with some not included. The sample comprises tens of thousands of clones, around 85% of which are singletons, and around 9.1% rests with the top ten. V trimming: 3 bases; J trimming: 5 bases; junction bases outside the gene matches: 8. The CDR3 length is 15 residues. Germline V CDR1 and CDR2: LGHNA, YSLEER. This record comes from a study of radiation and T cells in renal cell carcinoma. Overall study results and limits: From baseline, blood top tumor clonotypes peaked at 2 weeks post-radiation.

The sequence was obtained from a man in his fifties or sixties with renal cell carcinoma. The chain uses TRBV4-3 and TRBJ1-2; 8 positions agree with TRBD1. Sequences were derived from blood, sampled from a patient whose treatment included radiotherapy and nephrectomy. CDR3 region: CASSQSTGGSYGYTF. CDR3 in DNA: TGCGCCAGCAGCCAGTCTACAGGGGGGTCTTATGGCTACACCTTC.